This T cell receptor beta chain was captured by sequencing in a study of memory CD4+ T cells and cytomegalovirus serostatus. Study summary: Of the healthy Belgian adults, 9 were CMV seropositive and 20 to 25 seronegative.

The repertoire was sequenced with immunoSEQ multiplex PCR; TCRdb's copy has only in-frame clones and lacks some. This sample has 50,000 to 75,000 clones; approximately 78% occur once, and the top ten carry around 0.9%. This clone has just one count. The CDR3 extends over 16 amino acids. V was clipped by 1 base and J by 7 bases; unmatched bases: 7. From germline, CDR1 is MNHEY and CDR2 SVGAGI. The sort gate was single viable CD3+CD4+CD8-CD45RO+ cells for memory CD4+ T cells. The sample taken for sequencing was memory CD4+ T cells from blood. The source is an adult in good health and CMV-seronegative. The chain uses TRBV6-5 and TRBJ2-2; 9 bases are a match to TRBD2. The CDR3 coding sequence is TGTGCCAGCAGTTACTTCGGCGGGGGGGCCGACGGGGAGCTGTTTTTT. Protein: CASSYFGGGADGELFF.